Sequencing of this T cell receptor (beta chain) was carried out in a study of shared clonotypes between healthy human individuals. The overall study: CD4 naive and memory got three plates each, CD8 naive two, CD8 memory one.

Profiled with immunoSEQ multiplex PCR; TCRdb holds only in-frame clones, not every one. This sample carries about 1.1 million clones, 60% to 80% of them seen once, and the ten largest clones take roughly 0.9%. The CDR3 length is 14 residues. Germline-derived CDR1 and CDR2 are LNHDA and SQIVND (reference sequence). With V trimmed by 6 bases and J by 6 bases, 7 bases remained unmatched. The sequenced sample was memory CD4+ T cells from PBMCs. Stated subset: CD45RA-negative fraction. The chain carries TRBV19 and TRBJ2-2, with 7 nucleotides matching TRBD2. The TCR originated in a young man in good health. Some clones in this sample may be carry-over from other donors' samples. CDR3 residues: CASRLLGGAGELFF. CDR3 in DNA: TGTGCCAGTAGGCTGTTGGGGGGGGCCGGGGAGCTGTTTTTT.